Shown below are 23 T cell receptor beta chains from a single sample sequenced in a study of OX40 agonist ivuxolimab in advanced cancers. Repertoires were generated with immunoSEQ multiplex PCR, while TCRdb's copy carries only in-frame clones and drops some. Seen here are tens of thousands of clones, roughly 84% observed once, and the top ten hold roughly 1.4%. The specimen was CD4+ or CD8+ T cells sorted from blood, collected in a trial of the OX40 agonist ivuxolimab. The receptor source for this set is an adult with an advanced solid tumor such as melanoma, head and neck, liver or kidney cancer.

This rearrangement joins TRBV7-2 to TRBJ2-3; unclear D gene. The V and J ends lost 5 bases and 2 bases respectively, with 5 bases between them. The germline CDR1 and CDR2 sequences are SGHTA and FQGNSA. The CDR3 is made up of 12 amino acids. CDR3 loop: CASSVNTDTQYF. For the CDR3, the DNA is TGTGCCAGCAGCGTAAACACAGATACGCAGTATTTT.

This clone was seen more than once but under ten times. This sequence joins TRBV19 and TRBJ1-4; 8 nucleotides agree with TRBD1. V lost 2 bases to trimming and J lost 10 bases; unmatched junction nucleotides: 15. Germline loops: CDR1 LNHDA, CDR2 SQIVND (reference sequence). This CDR3 spans 17 amino acids. In DNA form, the CDR3 reads TGTGCCAGTAGTATACTGCGGGAAACAGGGGGAAGGGGAAAACTGTTTTTT. As protein: CASSILRETGGRGKLFF.

The genes are TRBV6-1 and TRBJ1-1; 8 nucleotides align to TRBD1. The ends lost 2 bases at V and 5 bases at J; junction bases unmatched: 1. This CDR3 contains 13 residues. Per the germline V gene, CDR1 is MNHNS and CDR2 is SASEGT. The CDR3 sequence is CASSERQGTEAFF. As DNA, the CDR3 is TGTGCCAGCAGTGAAAGACAGGGGACTGAAGCTTTCTTT.

This clone was seen only a few times. The chain links TRBV30 to TRBJ2-3, with 7 bases matching TRBD1. V lost 4 bases to trimming and J lost 4 bases; unmatched junction nucleotides: 14. Per germline, CDR1 GTSNPN and CDR2 SVGIG (reference sequence). CDR3 length equals 16 residues. CDR3 in DNA: TGTGCCTGGACTGTCGTGGACAGGTCGAAGTCAGATACGCAGTATTTT. This codes for CAWTVVDRSKSDTQYF.

The chain combines TRBV19 with TRBJ2-1, with D tentatively TRBD1 (6 bases). The CDR3 totals 14 residues. Trimming shortened V by 3 bases and J by 4 bases, and 10 bases separated the two germline ends. CDR1 is LNHDA, CDR2 SQIVND, per germline (reference sequence). The CDR3 reads CASSIRDIYNEQFF. The CDR3 coding sequence is TGTGCCAGTAGTATCCGGGACATATACAATGAGCAGTTCTTC. Full variable domain (rest looked up from reference TRBV19 and TRBJ2-1): DGGITQSPKYLFRKEGQNVTLSCEQNLNHDAMYWYRQDPGQGLRLIYYSQIVNDFQKGDIAEGYSVSREKKESFPLTVTSAQKNPTAFYLCASSIRDIYNEQFFGPGTRLTVL.

V usage is TRBV15 and J usage is TRBJ2-3, with 11 bases identical to TRBD1. CDR1 is LNHNV and CDR2 is YYDKDF in the germline V gene (reference sequence). Losses at the gene ends were 0 bases for V and 6 bases for J; bases not matched to a gene: 5. This CDR3 has 16 amino acids. The DNA of the CDR3 is TGTGCCACCAGCAGAGAATTGGGACAGGGGGAGGATACGCAGTATTTT. Protein: CATSRELGQGEDTQYF.

V usage is TRBV6-5 and J usage is TRBJ2-7, with TRBD2 matching 7 bases. There are 15 residues in the CDR3. Germline CDR1 reads MNHEY; CDR2 reads SVGAGI. Unmatched junction bases numbered 8, after V lost 2 bases and J lost 4 bases. The CDR3 DNA sequence: TGTGCCAGCAGTTACAACTCGGGGGGTCCGTACGAGCAGTACTTC. This encodes CASSYNSGGPYEQYF.

V gene TRBV2 combines with J gene TRBJ2-7; D is undetermined. The CDR3 sequence is 12 residues long. The V gene's germline CDR1 is SNHLY and CDR2 FYNNEI. With 3 bases removed from V and 3 bases from J, the gap between germline ends came to 6 bases. DNA for the CDR3: TGTGCCAGCAGTGAGGGATACTACGAGCAGTACTTC. Translation gives CASSEGYYEQYF.

The chain recombines TRBV7-9 with TRBJ1-2; the D is unclear. The CDR3 runs to 10 residues. Deletions cut 4 bases from V and 14 bases from J, with 11 bases between. Germline CDR1 reads SEHNR; CDR2 reads FQNEAQ (reference sequence). This CDR3 is CASSSLRETF. The CDR3, as DNA: TGTGCCAGCAGCTCCTTAAGGGAGACCTTC.

The CDR3 nucleotides read TGTGCCAGTTTGGGGGGTTACACAGATACGCAGTATTTT. Its translation is CASLGGYTDTQYF. The chain has TRBV19 and TRBJ2-3; possibly TRBD2 for D (6 bases). Trimming removed 8 bases from V and 2 bases from J, with 11 bases in between. CDR1 is LNHDA, CDR2 SQIVND, per germline (reference sequence). The CDR3 has 13 amino acids.

The V gene is TRBV29-1, the J gene TRBJ1-3, with D uncertain. Trimming left V 4 bases short and J 0 bases short, with 10 bases between. The CDR3 loop spans 14 amino acids. From germline, CDR1 is SQVTM and CDR2 ANQGSEA. The CDR3 here is CSVVPAYSGNTIYF. The CDR3 nucleotides read TGCAGCGTTGTTCCGGCTTACTCTGGAAACACCATATATTTT.

This clone was seen just once. The chain combines TRBV29-1 with TRBJ2-6; D call uncertain. The length of the CDR3 is 13 residues. Germline lookup yields CDR1 SQVTM and CDR2 ANQGSEA. Trimming left V 4 bases short and J 0 bases short, with 4 bases between. CDR3 coding DNA: TGCAGCGTTGTCAACTCTGGGGCCAACGTCCTGACTTTC. As protein: CSVVNSGANVLTF.

This rearrangement joins TRBV7-8 to TRBJ2-7, with D unresolved. Deletions cut 5 bases from V and 0 bases from J, with 11 bases between. CDR1 and CDR2 (germline): SGHVS, FQNEAQ. The CDR3 loop spans 14 amino acids. In DNA form, the CDR3 reads TGTGCCAGCAGCCCCCCGTACGGCTCCTACGAGCAGTACTTC. Translation gives CASSPPYGSYEQYF. The full variable domain, completed using reference TRBV7-8 and TRBJ2-7, is GAGVSQSPRYKVAKRGQDVALRCDPISGHVSLFWYQQALGQGPEFLTYFQNEAQLDKSGLPSDRFFAERPEGSVSTLKIQRTQQEDSAVYLCASSPPYGSYEQYFGPGTRLTVT.

Here the CDR3 reads CASSLAGGSSYEQYF. The DNA for the CDR3 is TGTGCCAGCAGCTTAGCGGGGGGGAGCTCCTACGAGCAGTACTTC. The rearrangement joins TRBV6-1 to TRBJ2-7; TRBD2 aligns across 11 bases. The CDR3 runs to 15 residues. Germline V lookup: CDR1 MNHNS, CDR2 SASEGT. After removal of 6 bases from V and 0 bases from J, the junction contained 4 bases not matched to a gene.

The chain has TRBV30 and TRBJ2-7, with D maybe TRBD1 (6 bases). CDR3 length: 15 amino acids. With 4 bases removed from V and 7 bases from J, the gap between germline ends came to 23 bases. Germline-derived CDR1 and CDR2 are GTSNPN and SVGIG (reference sequence). The CDR3 region has the DNA TGTGCCTGGACCCGCAGGGGCCCCGTTCTCCAGGAGCAGTACTTC. Its translation: CAWTRRGPVLQEQYF.

The chain couples TRBV6-5 to TRBJ2-3, with 9 bases lining up with TRBD1. There are 11 residues in the CDR3. Germline V gene sequence: CDR1 MNHEY, CDR2 SVGAGI. V trimming: 7 bases; J trimming: 11 bases; junction bases outside the gene matches: 4. The CDR3 loop is CASKGQGVQYF. CDR3 coding DNA: TGTGCCAGCAAGGGACAGGGAGTGCAGTATTTT.

This chain links TRBV30 with TRBJ1-1; D not certain. The V end was cut by 2 bases, the J end by 4 bases, with 11 bases between. Germline V CDR1 and CDR2: GTSNPN, SVGIG (reference sequence). The CDR3 loop spans 13 amino acids. CDR3 amino acids: CAWSSGGSTEAFF. The CDR3 bases are TGTGCCTGGAGTTCCGGTGGATCCACTGAAGCTTTCTTT.

The genes are TRBV5-4 and TRBJ1-3, with 8 bases aligning to TRBD1. CDR3 length: 15 amino acids. The V gene end was trimmed by 4 bases and the J gene end by 2 bases; junction bases not matched to a gene: 5. Germline V lookup: CDR1 SGHNT, CDR2 YYREEE (reference sequence). Here the CDR3 reads CASSAYRGTGNTIYF. CDR3 in DNA: TGTGCCAGCAGCGCCTACAGGGGGACTGGAAACACCATATATTTT. The full variable domain, with the rest looked up from reference TRBV5-4 and TRBJ1-3, is ETGVTQSPTHLIKTRGQQVTLRCSSQSGHNTVSWYQQALGQGPQFIFQYYREEENGRGNFPPRFSGLQFPNYSSELNVNALELDDSALYLCASSAYRGTGNTIYFGEGSWLTVV.

The V call is TRBV7-2, the J call TRBJ2-1; 9 bases are shared with TRBD2. In germline, CDR1 is SGHTA, CDR2 FQGNSA. The CDR3 covers 16 residues. V trimming: 1 base; J trimming: 7 bases; junction bases outside the gene matches: 8. CDR3 loop: CASSLGGGGADNEQFF. The CDR3 nucleotides are TGTGCCAGCAGCTTAGGAGGCGGGGGGGCGGATAATGAGCAGTTCTTC.

The J gene is TRBJ1-5, the V gene TRBV29-1; possible D gene TRBD1, 6 bases. The CDR3 runs 14 residues. With 7 bases removed from V and 4 bases from J, the gap between germline ends came to 17 bases. CDR1 and CDR2 from the germline V gene are SQVTM and ANQGSEA. The CDR3 DNA follows: TGCAGCGCCTACTTACAGGGCGTGAATCAGCCCCAGCATTTT. This translates into CSAYLQGVNQPQHF.

The chain links TRBV6-1 to TRBJ1-5; D ambiguous. The CDR3 covers 15 residues. Germline values: CDR1 MNHNS, CDR2 SASEGT. V was shortened by 2 bases and J by 7 bases, with 15 bases between the two germline ends. This chain's CDR3 is CASSESGRVEQPQHF. The CDR3 DNA follows: TGTGCCAGCAGTGAATCCGGTCGGGTAGAGCAGCCCCAGCATTTT.

Here the CDR3 reads CASSSGPAGDNSPLHF. The CDR3, as DNA: TGCGCCAGCAGCTCGGGACCCGCAGGGGATAATTCACCCCTCCACTTT. The rearrangement uses TRBV5-1 and TRBJ1-6, with D maybe TRBD1 (6 bases). Germline lookup yields CDR1 SGHRS and CDR2 YFSETQ. Trimming cost V 3 bases and J 5 bases, with 15 bases left between them. This CDR3 comprises 16 residues.

The chain carries TRBV6-5 and TRBJ1-1, with D perhaps matching TRBD1 (5 bases). Looked up from germline, CDR1 is MNHEY and CDR2 is SVGAGI. The germline V and J ends were trimmed by 5 bases and 4 bases, with 11 bases remaining between them. This CDR3 is built from 13 residues. The CDR3: CASSPGVITEAFF. As DNA, the CDR3 is TGTGCCAGCAGTCCGGGGGTAATCACTGAAGCTTTCTTT.